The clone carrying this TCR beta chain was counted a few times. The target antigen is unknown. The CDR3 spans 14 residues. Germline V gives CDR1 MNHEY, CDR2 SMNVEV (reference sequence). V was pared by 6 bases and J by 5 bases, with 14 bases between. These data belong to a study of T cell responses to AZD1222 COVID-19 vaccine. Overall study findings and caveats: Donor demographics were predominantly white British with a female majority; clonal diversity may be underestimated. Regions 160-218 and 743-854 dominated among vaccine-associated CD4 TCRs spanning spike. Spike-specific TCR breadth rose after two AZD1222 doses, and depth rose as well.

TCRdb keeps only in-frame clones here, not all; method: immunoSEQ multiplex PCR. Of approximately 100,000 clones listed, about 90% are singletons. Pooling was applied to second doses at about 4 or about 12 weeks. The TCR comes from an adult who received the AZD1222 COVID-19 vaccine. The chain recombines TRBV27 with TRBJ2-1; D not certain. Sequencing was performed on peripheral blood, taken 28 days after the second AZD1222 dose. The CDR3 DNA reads TGTGCCAGCAGCCGCAGCCAGTCGGACAATGAGCAGTTCTTC. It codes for CASSRSQSDNEQFF.